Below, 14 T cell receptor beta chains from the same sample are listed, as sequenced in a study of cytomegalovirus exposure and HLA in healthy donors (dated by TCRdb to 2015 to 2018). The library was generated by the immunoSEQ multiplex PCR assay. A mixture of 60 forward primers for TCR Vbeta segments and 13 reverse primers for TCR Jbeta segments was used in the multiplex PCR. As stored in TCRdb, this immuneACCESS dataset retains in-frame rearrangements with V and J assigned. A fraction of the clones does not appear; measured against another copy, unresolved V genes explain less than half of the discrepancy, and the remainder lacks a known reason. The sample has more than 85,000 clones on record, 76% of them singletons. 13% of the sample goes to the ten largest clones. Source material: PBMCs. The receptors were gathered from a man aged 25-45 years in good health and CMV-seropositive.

The DNA of the CDR3 is TGCGCCAGCAGCCAATTTAGCGGGGGTTCCTACGAGCAGTACTTC. The encoded protein is CASSQFSGGSYEQYF. The chain has TRBV4-1 and TRBJ2-7; 9 bases align to TRBD2. Trimming at V came to 2 bases and at J to 1 base, leaving 3 bases not matched to a gene. The CDR3 covers 15 residues. Germline V CDR1 and CDR2: MGHRA, YSYEKL.

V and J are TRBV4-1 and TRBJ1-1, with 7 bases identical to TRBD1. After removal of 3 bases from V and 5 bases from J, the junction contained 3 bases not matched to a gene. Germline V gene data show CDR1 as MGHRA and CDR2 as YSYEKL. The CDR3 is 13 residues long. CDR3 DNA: TGCGCCAGCAGCCACGAGACAGGGACTGAAGCTTTCTTT. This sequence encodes CASSHETGTEAFF.

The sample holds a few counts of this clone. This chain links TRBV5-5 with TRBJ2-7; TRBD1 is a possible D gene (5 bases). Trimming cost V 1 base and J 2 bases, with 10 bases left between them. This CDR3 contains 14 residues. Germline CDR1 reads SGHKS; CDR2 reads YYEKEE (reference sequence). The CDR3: CASSLWGTTYEQYF. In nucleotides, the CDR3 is TGTGCCAGCAGCTTGTGGGGCACTACCTACGAGCAGTACTTC.

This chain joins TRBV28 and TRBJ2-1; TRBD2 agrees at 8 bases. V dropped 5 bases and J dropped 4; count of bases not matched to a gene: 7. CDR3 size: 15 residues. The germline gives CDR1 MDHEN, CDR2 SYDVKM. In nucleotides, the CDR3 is TGTGCCAGCAGTACCGCGGGGGGTTTTTACAATGAGCAGTTCTTC. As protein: CASSTAGGFYNEQFF.

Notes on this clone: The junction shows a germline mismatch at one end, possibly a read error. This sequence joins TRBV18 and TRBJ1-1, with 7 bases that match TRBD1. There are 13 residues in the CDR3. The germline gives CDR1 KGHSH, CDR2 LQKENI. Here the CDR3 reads CASSSDRVTETFF. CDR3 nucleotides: TGTGCCAGCTCATCCGACAGGGTAACTGAAACTTTCTTT.

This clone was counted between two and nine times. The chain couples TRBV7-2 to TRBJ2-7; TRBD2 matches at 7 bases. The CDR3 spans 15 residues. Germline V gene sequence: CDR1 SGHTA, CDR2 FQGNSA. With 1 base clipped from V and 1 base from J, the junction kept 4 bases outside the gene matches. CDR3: CASSLDGGGSYEQYF. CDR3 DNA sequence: TGTGCCAGCAGCTTAGATGGGGGGGGGTCCTACGAGCAGTACTTC.

The CDR3 coding sequence is TGCGCCAGCCTCGGACAGGGAGATGGGCCCCTCCACTTT. It translates to CASLGQGDGPLHF. This rearrangement joins TRBV4-1 to TRBJ1-6; 8 nucleotides align to TRBD1. The V gene end was trimmed by 8 bases and the J gene end by 13 bases; junction bases not matched to a gene: 10. This CDR3 is 13 amino acids long. Germline V gene sequence: CDR1 MGHRA, CDR2 YSYEKL.

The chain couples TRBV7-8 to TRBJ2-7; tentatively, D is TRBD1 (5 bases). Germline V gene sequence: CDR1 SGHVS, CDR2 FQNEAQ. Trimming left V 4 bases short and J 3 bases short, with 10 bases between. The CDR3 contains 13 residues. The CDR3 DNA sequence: TGTGCCAGCAGCTCCAGGGTTTTCTACGAGCAGTACTTC. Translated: CASSSRVFYEQYF. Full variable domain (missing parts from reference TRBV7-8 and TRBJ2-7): GAGVSQSPRYKVAKRGQDVALRCDPISGHVSLFWYQQALGQGPEFLTYFQNEAQLDKSGLPSDRFFAERPEGSVSTLKIQRTQQEDSAVYLCASSSRVFYEQYFGPGTRLTVT.

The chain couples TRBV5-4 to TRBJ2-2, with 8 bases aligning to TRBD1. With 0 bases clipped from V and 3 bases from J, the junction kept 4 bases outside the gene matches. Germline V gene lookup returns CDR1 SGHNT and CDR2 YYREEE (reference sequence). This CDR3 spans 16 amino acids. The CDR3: CASSLAGGQDTGELFF. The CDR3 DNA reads TGTGCCAGCAGCTTGGCCGGGGGACAGGACACCGGGGAGCTGTTTTTT.

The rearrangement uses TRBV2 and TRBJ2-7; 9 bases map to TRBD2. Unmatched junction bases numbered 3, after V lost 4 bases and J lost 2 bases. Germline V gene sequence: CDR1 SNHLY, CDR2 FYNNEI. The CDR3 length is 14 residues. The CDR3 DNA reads TGTGCCAGCAGTGCTGAGCGGGGGGCCTACGAGCAGTACTTC. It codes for CASSAERGAYEQYF.

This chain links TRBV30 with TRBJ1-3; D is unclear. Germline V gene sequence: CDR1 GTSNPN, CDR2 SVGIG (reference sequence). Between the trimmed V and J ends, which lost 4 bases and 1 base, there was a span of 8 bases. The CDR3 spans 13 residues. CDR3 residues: CAWIEGSGNTIYF. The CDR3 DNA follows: TGTGCCTGGATCGAGGGTTCTGGAAACACCATATATTTT.

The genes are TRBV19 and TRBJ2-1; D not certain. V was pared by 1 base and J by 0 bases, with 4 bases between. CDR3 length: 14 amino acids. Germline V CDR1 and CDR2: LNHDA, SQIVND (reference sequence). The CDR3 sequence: CASSIGSSYNEQFF. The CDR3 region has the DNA TGTGCCAGTAGTATAGGCAGCTCCTACAATGAGCAGTTCTTC.

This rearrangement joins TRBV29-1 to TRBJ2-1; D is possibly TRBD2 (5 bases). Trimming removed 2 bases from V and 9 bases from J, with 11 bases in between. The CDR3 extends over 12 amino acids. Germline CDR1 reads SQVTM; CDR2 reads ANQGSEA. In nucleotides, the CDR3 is TGCAGCGTTGAAACTAGAGACGCTGAGCAGTTCTTC. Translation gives CSVETRDAEQFF.

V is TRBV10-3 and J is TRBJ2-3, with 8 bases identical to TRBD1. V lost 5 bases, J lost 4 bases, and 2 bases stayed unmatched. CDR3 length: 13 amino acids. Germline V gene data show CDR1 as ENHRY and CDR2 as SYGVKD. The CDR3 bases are TGTGCCATCAGTCAGGGGGCGGCAGATACGCAGTATTTT. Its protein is CAISQGAADTQYF.